The 27 T cell receptor beta chains given below trace back to one sample, sequenced in a study of shared clonotypes between healthy human individuals. Measured with immunoSEQ multiplex PCR; TCRdb has only the in-frame clones, and not every one. The sample has over 2 million clones; 90% to 95% are singletons. Material: naive CD4+ T cells sorted from blood. The subset is: CD45RA+ positively selected. These receptors all stem from a man younger than 35 in good health.

The chain recombines TRBV7-2 with TRBJ1-6; D remains ambiguous. Germline V lookup: CDR1 SGHTA, CDR2 FQGNSA. This CDR3 has 12 amino acids. Trimming left V 0 bases short and J 15 bases short, with 9 bases between. The CDR3 loop reads CASSLASRGLHF. CDR3 coding DNA: TGTGCCAGCAGCTTAGCTTCGCGGGGCCTCCACTTT.

The CDR3: CAISETGYNEQFF. CDR3 nucleotide sequence: TGTGCCATCAGTGAGACAGGTTACAATGAGCAGTTCTTC. This chain connects TRBV10-3 to TRBJ2-1; D may be TRBD1 (5 bases). The V gene's germline CDR1 is ENHRY and CDR2 SYGVKD. The CDR3 loop spans 13 amino acids. V was clipped by 2 bases and J by 4 bases, with 6 bases between them.

V and J are TRBV2 and TRBJ1-2; 9 nucleotides agree with TRBD1. The V and J ends lost 6 bases and 8 bases, in that order; junction bases with no gene match: 16. CDR1 is SNHLY, CDR2 FYNNEI, per germline. This CDR3 is 16 amino acids long. The CDR3 nucleotides read TGTGCCAGCAGGGAAACCGGGACAGGGTCAACAGGCGGCTACACCTTC. Protein sequence: CASRETGTGSTGGYTF.

The V gene is TRBV28, the J gene TRBJ1-4; 9 positions agree with TRBD1. The CDR3 contains 14 residues. Germline loops: CDR1 MDHEN, CDR2 SYDVKM. V lost 9 bases, J lost 8 bases, and 10 bases stayed unmatched. For the CDR3, the DNA is TGTGCCAGTCGTACAGGGGGCAATGAAGAAAAACTGTTTTTT. Protein sequence: CASRTGGNEEKLFF. Looking up the rest from reference TRBV28 and TRBJ1-4 gives the full variable domain: DVKVTQSSRYLVKRTGEKVFLECVQDMDHENMFWYRQDPGLGLRLIYFSYDVKMKEKGDIPEGYSVSREKKERFSLILESASTNQTSMYLCASRTGGNEEKLFFGSGTQLSVL.

The chain has TRBV11-2 and TRBJ2-1; D is possibly TRBD2 (6 bases). Trimming removed 1 base from V and 7 bases from J, with 11 bases in between. The CDR3 has 14 residues. The germline gives CDR1 SGHAT, CDR2 FQNNGV. As DNA, the CDR3 is TGTGCCAGCAGCTTAGGTAGCGGACATAATGAGCAGTTCTTC. Translated: CASSLGSGHNEQFF.

The chain carries TRBV5-1 and TRBJ1-2; 8 nucleotides align to TRBD1. The V and J ends lost 0 bases and 0 bases, in that order; junction bases with no gene match: 10. The CDR3 totals 18 residues. Germline assignment: CDR1 SGHRS and CDR2 YFSETQ. Here the CDR3 reads CASSLEAGTGPTNYGYTF. CDR3 nucleotide sequence: TGCGCCAGCAGCTTGGAAGCCGGGACAGGACCTACTAACTATGGCTACACCTTC.

The rearrangement links TRBV19 to TRBJ2-5, with D tentatively TRBD1 (6 bases). Trimming took off 5 bases at V and 4 bases at J, with 14 bases between the two ends. The CDR3 extends over 14 amino acids. The germline V gene has CDR1 LNHDA and CDR2 SQIVND (reference sequence). The CDR3 here is CASSPGVRGETQYF. Here the CDR3 DNA reads TGTGCCAGTAGTCCAGGGGTCAGGGGAGAGACCCAGTACTTC.

V is TRBV2 and J is TRBJ2-4, with a tentative D call TRBD1 (5 bases). Germline CDR1 reads SNHLY; CDR2 reads FYNNEI. CDR3 length equals 14 residues. V was trimmed by 4 bases and J by 7 bases, leaving 14 bases between them. The CDR3 DNA reads TGTGCCAGCAGTGCTGAGACCAGGGCGAACATTCAGTACTTC. This codes for CASSAETRANIQYF.

The rearrangement links TRBV7-8 to TRBJ2-1; 8 positions match TRBD2. With 5 bases clipped from V and 0 bases from J, the junction kept 6 bases outside the gene matches. Looked up from germline, CDR1 is SGHVS and CDR2 is FQNEAQ. The CDR3 covers 16 residues. The CDR3 nucleotides are TGTGCCAGCAGCGGACGGGGGGGGAGCTCCTACAATGAGCAGTTCTTC. This codes for CASSGRGGSSYNEQFF.

This sequence joins TRBV6-5 and TRBJ1-6; D remains unclear. This CDR3 region has 12 residues. Germline CDR1 and CDR2: MNHEY and SVGAGI. Trimming removed 7 bases from V and 8 bases from J, with 9 bases in between. In nucleotides, the CDR3 is TGTGCCAGCAACAGTATAGATTCACCCCTCCACTTT. Protein sequence: CASNSIDSPLHF.

This chain connects TRBV6-1 to TRBJ2-7, with D unclear. Per germline, CDR1 MNHNS and CDR2 SASEGT. The CDR3 extends over 14 amino acids. V lost 3 bases, J lost 0 bases, and 9 bases lay in between. Written as DNA, the CDR3 is TGTGCCAGCAGTGAGTATGTCGGCTCCTACGAGCAGTACTTC. This encodes CASSEYVGSYEQYF.

To note about this clone: This sample also contains other DNA sequences that code for the same CDR3. This chain links TRBV18 with TRBJ1-3; D gene unclear. CDR1 and CDR2 (germline): KGHSH, LQKENI. V shed 6 bases and J shed 0 bases, with 12 bases lying between them. The CDR3 has 15 residues. The CDR3 coding sequence is TGTGCCAGCTCGCCTCTACAGAGCTCTGGAAACACCATATATTTT. It specifies CASSPLQSSGNTIYF.

The J gene is TRBJ1-2, the V gene TRBV6-4, with D possibly being TRBD1 (5 bases). Germline V gene sequence: CDR1 MRHNA, CDR2 SNTAGT. Between the trimmed V and J ends, which lost 4 bases and 5 bases, there was a span of 11 bases. CDR3 length: 13 amino acids. Here the CDR3 DNA reads TGTGCCAGCAGTGTCAGGGTAGGGTATGGCTACACCTTC. Translating gives CASSVRVGYGYTF.

This chain uses TRBV6-5 with TRBJ2-7; 11 bases align to TRBD2. The CDR3 consists of 16 residues. The V gene end was trimmed by 4 bases and the J gene end by 0 bases; junction bases not matched to a gene: 5. The germline CDR1 and CDR2 sequences are MNHEY and SVGAGI. CDR3 DNA sequence: TGTGCCAGCAGTTCCCTCCTAGCGGGAGGCTCCTACGAGCAGTACTTC. Its protein is CASSSLLAGGSYEQYF.

This clone was counted a single time. This chain connects TRBV29-1 to TRBJ1-1; a weak D match, TRBD1 (5 bases). Germline CDR1 and CDR2: SQVTM and ANQGSEA. V was cut by 4 bases and J by 5 bases, with 17 bases left in between. The CDR3 covers 14 residues. Written as DNA, the CDR3 is TGCAGCGTTGGATGGGGGGGAATATCTACTGAAGCTTTCTTT. Translating gives CSVGWGGISTEAFF.

V is TRBV5-4 and J is TRBJ1-2, with D possibly TRBD1 on 5 matching bases. There are 17 residues in the CDR3. Trimming took off 0 bases at V and 2 bases at J, with 17 bases between the two ends. The germline V gene has CDR1 SGHNT and CDR2 YYREEE (reference sequence). This CDR3 is CASSLAGTGAQNYGYTF. The CDR3 DNA is TGTGCCAGCAGCTTGGCCGGCACTGGGGCCCAAAACTATGGCTACACCTTC.

CDR3: CASRFDRLNTEAFF. DNA for the CDR3: TGTGCCAGCAGATTTGACAGGTTGAACACTGAAGCTTTCTTT. The V and J genes are TRBV2 and TRBJ1-1; possibly TRBD1 for D (6 bases). Germline V gene sequence: CDR1 SNHLY, CDR2 FYNNEI. The CDR3 has 14 amino acids. The V end was cut by 6 bases, the J end by 0 bases, with 11 bases between.

V and J are TRBV7-3 and TRBJ2-3, with D unclear. Trimming cost V 2 bases and J 4 bases, with 10 bases left between them. The V gene's germline CDR1 is SGHTA and CDR2 FQGTGA. CDR3 length equals 14 residues. CDR3 sequence: CASSLSPRPDTQYF. Here the CDR3 DNA reads TGTGCCAGCAGCTTATCCCCTCGCCCAGATACGCAGTATTTT.

DNA of the CDR3: TGTGCCAGCAGCGCCCGGGACAGTCCCTACGAGCAGTACTTC. Translation gives CASSARDSPYEQYF. The chain recombines TRBV9 with TRBJ2-7, with TRBD1 matching over 7 bases. This CDR3 spans 14 amino acids. V shed 3 bases and J 2 bases; nucleotides not matched to a gene: 5. The germline V gene encodes CDR1 SGDLS and CDR2 YYNGEE. Complete variable domain (other parts from reference TRBV9 and TRBJ2-7): DSGVTQTPKHLITATGQRVTLRCSPRSGDLSVYWYQQSLDQGLQFLIQYYNGEERAKGNILERFSAQQFPDLHSELNLSSLELGDSALYFCASSARDSPYEQYFGPGTRLTVT.

This clone was seen just once. Written as DNA, the CDR3 is TGCGCCAGCAGCCTACGGACAGGGGATTCTTCTGGGGCCAACGTCCTGACTTTC. Translating gives CASSLRTGDSSGANVLTF. The rearrangement links TRBV5-1 to TRBJ2-6; TRBD1 matches 9 bases. CDR3 length: 18 amino acids. Trimming took 4 bases from V and 1 from J; bases not matched to a gene: 9. The germline V gene encodes CDR1 SGHRS and CDR2 YFSETQ.

The V call is TRBV10-1, the J call TRBJ1-4; 7 positions match TRBD1. The CDR3 is 14 amino acids. With V trimmed by 3 bases and J by 6 bases, 4 bases remained unmatched. CDR1 is WNHNN, CDR2 SYGVQD, per germline (reference sequence). The chain's CDR3 is CASSDGTAHEKLFF. For the CDR3, the DNA is TGCGCCAGCAGTGACGGGACAGCTCATGAAAAACTGTTTTTT.

The rearrangement links TRBV5-6 to TRBJ1-1; D ambiguous. The CDR3 runs 15 residues. In germline, CDR1 is SGHDT, CDR2 YYEEEE. Trimming took 2 bases from V and 3 from J, leaving 14 bases between them. CDR3 DNA: TGTGCCAGCAGCTTTCGCCGGGAAAGGTACACTGAAGCTTTCTTT. It encodes CASSFRRERYTEAFF.

A word on this clone: The same CDR3 also results from other DNA sequences found in this sample. The V gene is TRBV7-2, the J gene TRBJ2-1, with 8 bases identical to TRBD1. V shed 5 bases and J 4 bases; nucleotides not matched to a gene: 4. CDR1 is SGHTA and CDR2 is FQGNSA in the germline V gene. This CDR3 is built from 14 residues. The CDR3 DNA follows: TGTGCCAGCAGCAGGACAGGGCAGTACAATGAGCAGTTCTTC. This codes for CASSRTGQYNEQFF.

Written as DNA, the CDR3 is TGCGCCAGCAGCCAAGATTCCGGGACAGCGTACACAGATACGCAGTATTTT. It is translated as CASSQDSGTAYTDTQYF. The chain uses TRBV4-3 and TRBJ2-3; TRBD1 agrees at 7 bases. The V and J ends lost 0 bases and 2 bases, in that order; junction bases with no gene match: 8. The CDR3 length is 17 residues. Germline V gene data show CDR1 as LGHNA and CDR2 as YSLEER.

CDR3 in DNA: TGTGCCATCAGTGGGACCGGGACAGGAGTCTCTAACTATGGCTACACCTTC. It yields the protein CAISGTGTGVSNYGYTF. This chain connects TRBV10-3 to TRBJ1-2, with 8 bases matching TRBD1. Germline V CDR1 and CDR2: ENHRY, SYGVKD. This CDR3 contains 17 residues. The ends lost 4 bases at V and 0 bases at J; junction bases unmatched: 10.

This chain uses TRBV5-1 with TRBJ2-5, with D perhaps matching TRBD1 or TRBD2 (5 bases each). V lost 4 bases to trimming and J lost 5 bases, with 18 bases between them. The CDR3 is 15 amino acids. Germline V lookup: CDR1 SGHRS, CDR2 YFSETQ. This CDR3 is CASSTLLGEGETQYF. The CDR3, as DNA: TGCGCCAGCAGCACCCTACTAGGAGAGGGGGAGACCCAGTACTTC.

The chain links TRBV6-1 to TRBJ2-7, with 11 bases aligning to TRBD1. This CDR3 is 13 amino acids long. V was clipped by 7 bases and J by 7 bases; unmatched bases: 6. Germline CDR1 and CDR2: MNHNS and SASEGT. The CDR3 is CASTGDRGGEQYF. Here the CDR3 DNA reads TGTGCCAGCACGGGGGACAGGGGGGGTGAGCAGTACTTC.